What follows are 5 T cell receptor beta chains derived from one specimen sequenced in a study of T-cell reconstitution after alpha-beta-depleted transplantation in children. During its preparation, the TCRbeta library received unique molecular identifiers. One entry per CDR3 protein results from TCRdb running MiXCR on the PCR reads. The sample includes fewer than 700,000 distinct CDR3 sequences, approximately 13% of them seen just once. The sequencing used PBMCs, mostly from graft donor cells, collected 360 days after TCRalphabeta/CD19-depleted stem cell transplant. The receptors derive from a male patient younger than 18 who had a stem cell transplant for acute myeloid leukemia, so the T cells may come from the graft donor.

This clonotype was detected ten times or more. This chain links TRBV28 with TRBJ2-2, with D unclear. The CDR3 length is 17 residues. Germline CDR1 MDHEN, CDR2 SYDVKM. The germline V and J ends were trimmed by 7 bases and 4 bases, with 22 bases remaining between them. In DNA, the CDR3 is TGTGCCAGCACCACTTCGTGGCGTCGAAGTCGCACCGGGGAGCTGTTTTTT. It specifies CASTTSWRRSRTGELFF.

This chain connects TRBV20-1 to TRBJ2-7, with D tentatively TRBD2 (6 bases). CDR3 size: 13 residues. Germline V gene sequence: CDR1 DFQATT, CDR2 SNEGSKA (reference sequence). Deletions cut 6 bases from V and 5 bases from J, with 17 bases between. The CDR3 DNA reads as TGCAGTGCCCCCGCGGGACGCCTCGACGAGCAGTACTTC. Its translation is CSAPAGRLDEQYF.

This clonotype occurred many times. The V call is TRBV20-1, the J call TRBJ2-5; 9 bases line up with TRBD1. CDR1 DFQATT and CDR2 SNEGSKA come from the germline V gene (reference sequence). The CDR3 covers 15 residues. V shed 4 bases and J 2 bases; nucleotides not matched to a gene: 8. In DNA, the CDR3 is TGCAGTGCTAAAAAAGGGACAGGGAAACAAGAGACCCAGTACTTC. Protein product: CSAKKGTGKQETQYF.

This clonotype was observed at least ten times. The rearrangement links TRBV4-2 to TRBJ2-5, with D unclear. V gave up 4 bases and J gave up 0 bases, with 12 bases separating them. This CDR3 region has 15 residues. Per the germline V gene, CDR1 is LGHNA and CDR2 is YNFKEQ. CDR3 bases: TGTGCCAGCAGCCCGAAAGGTAAAAACCAAGAGACCCAGTACTTC. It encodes CASSPKGKNQETQYF.

The CDR3 loop reads CSARLRTSGGVYEQYF. CDR3 in DNA: TGCAGTGCTAGACTCCGAACTAGCGGAGGGGTGTACGAGCAGTACTTC. V and J are TRBV20-1 and TRBJ2-7; 8 bases match TRBD2. Trimming at V came to 2 bases and at J to 4 bases, leaving 13 bases not matched to a gene. There are 16 residues in the CDR3. In germline, CDR1 is DFQATT, CDR2 SNEGSKA (reference sequence).